The 2 T cell receptor beta chains reported below all come from one sample, sequenced in a study of blood T cell repertoires in COVID-19 (dated by TCRdb to the early 2020s). The library was made by the immunoSEQ multiplex PCR assay. The table comes from immuneACCESS by way of TCRdb, which keeps in-frame sequences with V and J called. Part of the clones is missing from these tables; in studies checked, under half for an unresolved V gene and the rest for unknown reasons. The sample table lists over 95,000 clones, about 85% of them with a count of one. 3.4% of the sample rests with the top ten. The specimen sequenced was peripheral blood. The receptors were gathered from a middle-aged man with acute or convalescent COVID-19.

The chain uses TRBV10-1 and TRBJ2-1; D is possibly TRBD2 (6 bases). The V gene's germline CDR1 is WNHNN and CDR2 SYGVQD (reference sequence). Trimming removed 0 bases from V and 7 bases from J, with 10 bases in between. The CDR3 sequence is 14 residues long. The CDR3 region has the DNA TGCGCCAGCAGTGAGTCACGGGGGTCGAATGAGCAGTTCTTC. Translation gives CASSESRGSNEQFF.

The V and J genes are TRBV30 and TRBJ2-6; weak D call: TRBD2 (5 bases). V lost 3 bases and J 0 bases, leaving 12 bases between the germline ends. Germline V gene lookup returns CDR1 GTSNPN and CDR2 SVGIG (reference sequence). The CDR3 has 16 residues. The CDR3 loop reads CAWREDSVSGANVLTF. In nucleotides, the CDR3 is TGTGCCTGGAGGGAGGATTCGGTCTCTGGGGCCAACGTCCTGACTTTC.